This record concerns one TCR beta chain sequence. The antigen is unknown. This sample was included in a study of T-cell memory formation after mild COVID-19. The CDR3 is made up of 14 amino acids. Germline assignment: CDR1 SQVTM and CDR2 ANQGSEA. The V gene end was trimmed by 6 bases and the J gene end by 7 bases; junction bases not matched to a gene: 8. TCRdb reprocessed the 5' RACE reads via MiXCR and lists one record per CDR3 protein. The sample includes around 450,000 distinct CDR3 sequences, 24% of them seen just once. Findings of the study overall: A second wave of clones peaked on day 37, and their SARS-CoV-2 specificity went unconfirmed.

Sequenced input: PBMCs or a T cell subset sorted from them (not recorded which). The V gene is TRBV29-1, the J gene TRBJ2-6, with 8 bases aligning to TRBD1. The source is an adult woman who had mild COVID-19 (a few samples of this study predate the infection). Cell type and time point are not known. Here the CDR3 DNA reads TGCAGCGTGGGAGGACAGGGACGAGCCAACGTCCTGACTTTC. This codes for CSVGGQGRANVLTF. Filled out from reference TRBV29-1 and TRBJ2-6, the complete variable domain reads SAVISQKPSRDICQRGTSLTIQCQVDSQVTMMFWYRQQPGQSLTLIATANQGSEATYESGFVIDKFPISRPNLTFSTLTVSNMSPEDSSIYLCSVGGQGRANVLTFGAGSRLTVL.